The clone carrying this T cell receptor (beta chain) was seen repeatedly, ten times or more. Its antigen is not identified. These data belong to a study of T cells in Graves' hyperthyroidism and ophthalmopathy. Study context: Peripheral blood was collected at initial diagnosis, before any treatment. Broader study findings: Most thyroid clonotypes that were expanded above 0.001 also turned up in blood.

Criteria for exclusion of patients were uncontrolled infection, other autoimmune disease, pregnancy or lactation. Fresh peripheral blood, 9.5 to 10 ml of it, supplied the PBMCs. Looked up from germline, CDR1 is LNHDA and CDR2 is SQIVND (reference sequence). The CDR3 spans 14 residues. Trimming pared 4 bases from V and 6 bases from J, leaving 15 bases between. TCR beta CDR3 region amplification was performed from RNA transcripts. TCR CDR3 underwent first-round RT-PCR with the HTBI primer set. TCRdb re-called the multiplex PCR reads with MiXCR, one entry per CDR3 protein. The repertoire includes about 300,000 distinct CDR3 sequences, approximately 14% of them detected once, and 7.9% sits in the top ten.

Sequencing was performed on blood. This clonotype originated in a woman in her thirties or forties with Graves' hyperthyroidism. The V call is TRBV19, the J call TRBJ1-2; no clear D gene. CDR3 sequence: CASSTISLRDGYTF. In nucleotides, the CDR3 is TGTGCCAGTAGTACAATCTCTTTGCGGGATGGCTACACCTTC.